The clone carrying this T cell receptor beta chain appeared many times. Antigen specificity is unknown. Healthy control samples came from blood bank volunteers in Maryland, USA. Unsorted libraries used 2 million PBMCs kept at -80 degrees C. The data were obtained in a study of neurological immune-mediated disorders. Study-wide findings and caveats: Healthy controls had more TCR clonal expansion than multiple sclerosis, which showed the least, whereas HTLV-1-associated myelopathy showed the most.

Per sequencing run, 15-18 subjects together gave over 190 million TCR-beta sequences. TCRdb reanalysed the 5' RACE reads using MiXCR and keeps one entry per CDR3 protein. The sample includes roughly 30,000 distinct CDR3 sequences, just over 6.5% of them seen just once. V shed 4 bases, J shed 3 bases, and the junction held 6 bases outside the gene matches. The CDR3 has 15 residues. Germline values: CDR1 SGHRS, CDR2 YFSETQ. J is TRBJ2-1 and V is TRBV5-1; TRBD2 matches 8 bases. This receptor was obtained from a woman aged 45-59 years in good health. The source material was PBMCs. In nucleotides, the CDR3 is TGCGCCAGCAGCCCCGGGACTAGAGGCTACAATGAGCAGTTCTTC. Translation gives CASSPGTRGYNEQFF.